Listed here are 13 T cell receptor beta chains from one sample, sequenced in a study of blood T cell repertoires in COVID-19. Repertoires were generated with immunoSEQ multiplex PCR, while TCRdb's copy carries only in-frame clones and drops some. This sample carries 150,000 to 200,000 clones, 86% of them seen once, and the ten largest clones take over 7%. Sequences were obtained from peripheral blood. The source is a man between 50 and 59 years old with active or convalescent COVID-19.

With regard to this clone: Other DNA sequences within the sample encode an identical CDR3. The chain uses TRBV12-3 or TRBV12-4 and TRBJ1-1, with TRBD1 matching over 7 bases. The CDR3 consists of 13 residues. Losses at the gene ends were 5 bases for V and 5 bases for J; bases not matched to a gene: 5. The CDR3 protein is CASSPTGVTEAFF. The CDR3 DNA follows: TGTGCCAGCAGTCCCACAGGGGTTACTGAAGCTTTCTTT.

V is TRBV10-3 and J is TRBJ2-5, with D possibly matching TRBD1 (6 bases). The ends were cut back, 2 bases at V and 0 bases at J, with 10 bases in the middle. Germline CDR1 is ENHRY and CDR2 is SYGVKD. The CDR3 length is 15 residues. This chain's CDR3 is CAISEPGAYQETQYF. The CDR3 DNA reads as TGTGCCATCAGTGAGCCAGGGGCGTACCAAGAGACCCAGTACTTC.

The genes are TRBV6-5 and TRBJ2-7; D is undetermined. Germline CDR1 and CDR2: MNHEY and SVGAGI. CDR3 length equals 12 residues. V lost 6 bases, J lost 7 bases, and 13 bases lay in between. CDR3 nucleotide sequence: TGTGCCAGCAGAAGATCTATTCAAGAGCAGTACTTC. As protein: CASRRSIQEQYF.

The chain couples TRBV7-7 to TRBJ2-3, with 7 bases matching TRBD1. This CDR3 has 13 residues. CDR1 is SSHAT, CDR2 FNYEAQ, per germline (reference sequence). Trimming removed 4 bases from V and 4 bases from J; junction bases left unmatched: 2. In DNA form, the CDR3 reads TGTGCCAGCAGCTCAACAGGGGCAGATACGCAGTATTTT. It specifies CASSSTGADTQYF.

V is TRBV14 and J is TRBJ2-5; 8 bases fit TRBD1. J gave up 2 bases and V 0 bases, and 5 bases lay outside the gene matches. Germline CDR1 reads SGHDN; CDR2 reads FVKESK. This CDR3 comprises 16 residues. The CDR3 region is CASSQDAGGLQETQYF. The CDR3 coding sequence is TGTGCCAGCAGCCAAGACGCAGGGGGCTTACAAGAGACCCAGTACTTC.

This chain joins TRBV5-1 and TRBJ2-6, with D possibly being TRBD2 (6 bases). Trimming cost V 4 bases and J 4 bases, with 15 bases left between them. Germline V gene sequence: CDR1 SGHRS, CDR2 YFSETQ. The CDR3 spans 16 residues. CDR3 nucleotides: TGCGCCAGCAGCGCGGGACTGGCTAACGGGGCCAACGTCCTGACTTTC. As protein: CASSAGLANGANVLTF.

V is TRBV2 and J is TRBJ2-7; TRBD1 aligns across 8 bases. The germline gives CDR1 SNHLY, CDR2 FYNNEI. Trimming removed 10 bases from V and 3 bases from J; junction bases left unmatched: 5. This CDR3 is 12 amino acids long. The DNA of the CDR3 is TGTGCCAAGGGACAGGAGAACTACGAGCAGTACTTC. Amino acid sequence: CAKGQENYEQYF.

V is TRBV9 and J is TRBJ1-1, with D perhaps matching TRBD1 (6 bases). Trimming took off 1 base at V and 2 bases at J, with 12 bases between the two ends. This CDR3 contains 15 residues. Germline V gene data show CDR1 as SGDLS and CDR2 as YYNGEE. This CDR3 reads CASSVRGQQNTEAFF. Here the CDR3 DNA reads TGTGCCAGCAGCGTACGAGGACAGCAAAACACTGAAGCTTTCTTT.

The chain combines TRBV24-1 with TRBJ2-1, with a possible D match to TRBD2 (5 bases). Deletions cut 2 bases from V and 12 bases from J, with 25 bases between. Germline V lookup: CDR1 KGHDR, CDR2 SFDVKD. This CDR3 region has 17 residues. CDR3 protein: CATSDSTAVGRYGRQFF. CDR3 DNA: TGTGCCACCAGTGATTCCACGGCCGTTGGGAGATACGGAAGGCAGTTCTTC.

DNA for the CDR3: TGTGCCAGCACCCCGACAGGGATGGAGACCCAGTACTTC. This encodes CASTPTGMETQYF. The chain has TRBV2 and TRBJ2-5, with 7 bases fitting TRBD1. CDR3 length: 13 residues. Germline lookup yields CDR1 SNHLY and CDR2 FYNNEI. V lost 7 bases, J lost 5 bases, and 7 bases stayed unmatched.

The V and J genes are TRBV24-1 and TRBJ1-1; 8 bases align to TRBD1. There are 16 residues in the CDR3. With 2 bases clipped from V and 1 base from J, the junction kept 5 bases outside the gene matches. Germline CDR1 is KGHDR and CDR2 is SFDVKD. CDR3 sequence reads: CATSDSRTGTNTEAFF. The CDR3 DNA reads as TGTGCCACCAGTGATTCCCGGACAGGGACGAACACTGAAGCTTTCTTT.

V and J are TRBV30 and TRBJ2-1, with TRBD2 matching 8 bases. V trimming: 0 bases; J trimming: 7 bases; junction bases outside the gene matches: 5. Germline CDR1 and CDR2: GTSNPN and SVGIG (reference sequence). The CDR3 length is 14 residues. CDR3 amino acids: CAWSVRGGWNEQFF. The CDR3 nucleotides are TGTGCCTGGAGTGTACGGGGGGGGTGGAATGAGCAGTTCTTC.

This clone occurred once. V gene TRBV6-5 combines with J gene TRBJ2-5; 12 nucleotides agree with TRBD2. Germline CDR1 reads MNHEY; CDR2 reads SVGAGI. The CDR3 sequence is 14 residues long. Trimming removed 5 bases from V and 6 bases from J; junction bases left unmatched: 4. CDR3 bases: TGTGCCAGCAGTCGCACTAGCGGGAGGCAGACCCAGTACTTC. This translates into CASSRTSGRQTQYF.